The 20 T cell receptor beta chains in this list originate from one sample, sequenced in a study of cytomegalovirus exposure and HLA in healthy donors. The PCR made use of 60 Vbeta and 13 Jbeta primers. Profiling relied on immunoSEQ multiplex PCR, and the TCRdb table lists in-frame clones only, not all of them. The data show fewer than 250,000 clones, roughly 81% seen once. The specimen sequenced was PBMCs. The receptors shown here come from a woman aged 25 to 39 in good health and CMV-seropositive.

This chain links TRBV5-1 with TRBJ2-7; 7 nucleotides line up with TRBD2. This CDR3 is 16 amino acids long. Trimming cost V 0 bases and J 1 base; bases outside gene matches: 7. CDR1 is SGHRS and CDR2 is YFSETQ in the germline V gene. Here the CDR3 DNA reads TGCGCCAGCAGCTTGGGGGGTACGGGAGGATCCTACGAGCAGTACTTC. It specifies CASSLGGTGGSYEQYF.

The V call is TRBV27, the J call TRBJ1-2; 7 nucleotides align to TRBD1. Germline assignment: CDR1 MNHEY and CDR2 SMNVEV (reference sequence). This CDR3 is 13 amino acids long. The V gene end was trimmed by 5 bases and the J gene end by 2 bases; junction bases not matched to a gene: 2. In nucleotides, the CDR3 is TGTGCCAGCAGTACGGGACAGAACTATGGCTACACCTTC. It encodes CASSTGQNYGYTF.

This clone was recorded a few times. The chain uses TRBV6-5 and TRBJ2-3; 12 bases match TRBD2. CDR1 and CDR2 (germline): MNHEY, SVGAGI. This CDR3 region has 15 residues. After removal of 6 bases from V and 0 bases from J, the junction contained 1 base not matched to a gene. This chain's CDR3 is CASSGLAGSTDTQYF. CDR3 DNA: TGTGCCAGCAGCGGACTAGCGGGAAGCACAGATACGCAGTATTTT.

This chain connects TRBV7-9 to TRBJ1-2, with D maybe TRBD1 (5 bases). This CDR3 is 14 amino acids long. V was cut by 5 bases and J by 4 bases, with 14 bases left in between. Germline assignment: CDR1 SEHNR and CDR2 FQNEAQ (reference sequence). The chain's CDR3 is CASSLGGGVYGYTF. The CDR3 nucleotides read TGTGCCAGCAGCCTCGGCGGGGGGGTCTATGGCTACACCTTC.

V is TRBV28 and J is TRBJ1-4; D unclear. V was shortened by 6 bases and J by 8 bases, with 16 bases between the two germline ends. The CDR3 runs 14 residues. CDR1 and CDR2 from the germline V gene are MDHEN and SYDVKM. The CDR3 region is CASSPGPREEKLFF. As DNA, the CDR3 is TGTGCCAGCAGCCCTGGGCCTCGAGAAGAAAAACTGTTTTTT.

CDR3 coding DNA: TGTGCCAGCAGCACAGGGACTAGCGTAGATACGCAGTATTTT. Protein sequence: CASSTGTSVDTQYF. The rearrangement uses TRBV7-2 and TRBJ2-3; 10 bases line up with TRBD2. CDR1 is SGHTA, CDR2 FQGNSA, per germline. V shed 5 bases, J shed 5 bases, and the junction held 4 bases outside the gene matches. The CDR3 consists of 14 residues. The entire variable domain, with the rest obtained from reference TRBV7-2 and TRBJ2-3, is as follows: GAGVSQSPSNKVTEKGKDVELRCDPISGHTALYWYRQSLGQGLEFLIYFQGNSAPDKSGLPSDRFSAERTGGSVSTLTIQRTQQEDSAVYLCASSTGTSVDTQYFGPGTRLTVL.

This clone was seen once. CDR3 region: CASSPPLNGELFF. In nucleotides, the CDR3 is TGTGCCAGCTCACCACCTCTAAACGGGGAGCTGTTTTTT. The chain has TRBV18 and TRBJ2-2; D is ambiguous. This CDR3 is built from 13 residues. The germline V and J ends were trimmed by 0 bases and 7 bases, with 6 bases remaining between them. Per the germline V gene, CDR1 is KGHSH and CDR2 is LQKENI.

This clone appeared once. The rearrangement joins TRBV5-4 to TRBJ2-7, with 12 bases fitting TRBD2. The germline V gene encodes CDR1 SGHNT and CDR2 YYREEE (reference sequence). This CDR3 has 17 residues. J lost 0 bases, V lost 0 bases, and 4 bases had no gene match. CDR3 DNA: TGTGCCAGCAGCTTGGGGACTAGCGGGACTAGCTCCTACGAGCAGTACTTC. Encoded protein: CASSLGTSGTSSYEQYF.

This chain joins TRBV28 and TRBJ2-7; D perhaps matches TRBD2 (6 bases). This CDR3 is 14 amino acids long. V shed 6 bases and J shed 2 bases, with 14 bases lying between them. Germline CDR1 is MDHEN and CDR2 is SYDVKM. This CDR3 is CASRLGGNTYEQYF. The CDR3, as DNA: TGTGCCAGCAGACTCGGAGGGAATACCTACGAGCAGTACTTC. The full variable domain, in which reference TRBV28 and TRBJ2-7 provide the parts outside the CDR3, is DVKVTQSSRYLVKRTGEKVFLECVQDMDHENMFWYRQDPGLGLRLIYFSYDVKMKEKGDIPEGYSVSREKKERFSLILESASTNQTSMYLCASRLGGNTYEQYFGPGTRLTVT.

Only a few counts were recorded for this clone. The chain joins TRBV5-4 to TRBJ1-1; maybe TRBD1 (5 bases). Germline V gives CDR1 SGHNT, CDR2 YYREEE (reference sequence). The CDR3 has 14 residues. Trimming shortened V by 0 bases and J by 6 bases, and 12 bases separated the two germline ends. The CDR3 protein is CASSLGLDSAEAFF. As DNA, the CDR3 is TGTGCCAGCAGCTTGGGACTAGACAGTGCTGAAGCTTTCTTT.

The chain uses TRBV11-2 and TRBJ1-4; D is possibly TRBD1 (6 bases). Per the germline V gene, CDR1 is SGHAT and CDR2 is FQNNGV. Trimming took 1 base from V and 8 from J, leaving 17 bases between them. CDR3 length equals 16 residues. The CDR3 nucleotides read TGTGCCAGCAGCTTAGGTTGGGGGACACGAGAGGAAAAACTGTTTTTT. It codes for CASSLGWGTREEKLFF.

This chain uses TRBV5-6 with TRBJ2-1; the D gene is possibly TRBD1 (6 bases). Germline V gene sequence: CDR1 SGHDT, CDR2 YYEEEE. The V end was cut by 2 bases, the J end by 10 bases, with 7 bases between. This CDR3 comprises 11 residues. The DNA for the CDR3 is TGTGCCAGCAGCTTAGGGGGAGAGCAGTTCTTC. The encoded protein is CASSLGGEQFF.

Here the CDR3 reads CASSEASGNTIYF. The CDR3 nucleotides read TGTGCCAGCAGTGAGGCCTCTGGAAACACCATATATTTT. The genes are TRBV2 and TRBJ1-3, with D unresolved. Per the germline V gene, CDR1 is SNHLY and CDR2 is FYNNEI. The length of the CDR3 is 13 residues. V shed 3 bases and J shed 0 bases, with 3 bases lying between them.

The rearrangement links TRBV6-5 to TRBJ2-7; perhaps TRBD1 as D (5 bases). The V and J ends lost 4 bases and 0 bases respectively, with 10 bases between them. There are 14 residues in the CDR3. CDR1 and CDR2 from the germline V gene are MNHEY and SVGAGI. The CDR3 is CASSSRQRSYEQYF. The CDR3 DNA follows: TGTGCCAGCAGTTCGCGACAGCGCTCCTACGAGCAGTACTTC.

The chain is built from TRBV5-8 and TRBJ1-5; D perhaps matches TRBD1 (6 bases). CDR3 size: 14 residues. Germline values: CDR1 SGHTS, CDR2 YDEGEE. With 2 bases removed from V and 4 bases from J, the gap between germline ends came to 10 bases. CDR3 residues: CASSFGTPNQPQHF. The CDR3 DNA is TGTGCCAGCAGCTTCGGGACACCGAATCAGCCCCAGCATTTT.

On this clone itself: Additional DNA sequences in this sample encode the identical CDR3. CDR3 DNA: TGTGCCAGCTCACCAGGGCAGACCGGGGAGCTGTTTTTT. Protein sequence: CASSPGQTGELFF. This chain uses TRBV18 with TRBJ2-2; D is uncertain. Between the trimmed V and J ends, which lost 2 bases and 5 bases, there was a span of 6 bases. The V gene's germline CDR1 is KGHSH and CDR2 LQKENI. This CDR3 region has 13 residues. Complete variable domain (other parts from reference TRBV18 and TRBJ2-2): NAGVMQNPRHLVRRRGQEARLRCSPMKGHSHVYWYRQLPEEGLKFMVYLQKENIIDESGMPKERFSAEFPKEGPSILRIQQVVRGDSAAYFCASSPGQTGELFFGEGSRLTVL.

The genes are TRBV5-6 and TRBJ2-1, with 10 bases identical to TRBD1. V was clipped by 4 bases and J by 9 bases; unmatched bases: 10. This CDR3 spans 15 amino acids. The V gene's germline CDR1 is SGHDT and CDR2 YYEEEE. CDR3 DNA sequence: TGTGCCAGCAGCCCCCGGGACAGGGGCTTCAGTGAGCAGTTCTTC. Translated, it gives CASSPRDRGFSEQFF.

This clone was found a few times. The chain uses TRBV27 and TRBJ2-7, with 7 bases identical to TRBD1. In germline, CDR1 is MNHEY, CDR2 SMNVEV (reference sequence). The CDR3 contains 14 residues. The V segment lost 2 bases and the J segment 3 bases; nucleotides outside the gene matches: 4. The CDR3 spells CASSLRQGYYEQYF. Written as DNA, the CDR3 is TGTGCCAGCAGTTTACGACAGGGTTACTACGAGCAGTACTTC.

The chain joins TRBV6-1 to TRBJ2-7; D is possibly TRBD2 (6 bases). Trimming cost V 8 bases and J 3 bases, with 20 bases left between them. Looked up from germline, CDR1 is MNHNS and CDR2 is SASEGT. This CDR3 is built from 15 residues. For the CDR3, the DNA is TGTGCCAGCCTTATTCTCGGTGGGCGGGGCTACGAGCAGTACTTC. This codes for CASLILGGRGYEQYF.

This clone was seen a handful of times. The V and J genes are TRBV28 and TRBJ2-3; perhaps TRBD2 as D (5 bases). V was clipped by 3 bases and J by 3 bases, with 13 bases between them. Germline CDR1 reads MDHEN; CDR2 reads SYDVKM. CDR3 size: 15 residues. CDR3 protein: CASSLRREVTDTQYF. As DNA, the CDR3 is TGTGCCAGCAGTTTGCGTCGGGAAGTGACAGATACGCAGTATTTT.